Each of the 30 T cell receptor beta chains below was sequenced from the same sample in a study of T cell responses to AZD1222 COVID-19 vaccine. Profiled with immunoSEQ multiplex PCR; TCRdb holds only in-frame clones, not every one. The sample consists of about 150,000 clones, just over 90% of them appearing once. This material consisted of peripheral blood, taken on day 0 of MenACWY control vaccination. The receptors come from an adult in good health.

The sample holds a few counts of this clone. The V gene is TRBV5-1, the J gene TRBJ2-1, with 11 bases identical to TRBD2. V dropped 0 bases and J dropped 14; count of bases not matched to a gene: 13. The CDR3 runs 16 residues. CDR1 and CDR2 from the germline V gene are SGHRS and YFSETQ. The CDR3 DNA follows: TGCGCCAGCAGCTTGGGAGATACTAGCGGGAGACTCCCGAAGTTCTTC. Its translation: CASSLGDTSGRLPKFF.

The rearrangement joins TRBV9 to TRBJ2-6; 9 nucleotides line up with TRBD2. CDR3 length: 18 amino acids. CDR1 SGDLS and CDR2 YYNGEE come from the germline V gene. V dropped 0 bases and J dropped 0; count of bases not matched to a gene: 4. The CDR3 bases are TGTGCCAGCAGCGTAGAGCTAGCGGGGCACTCTGGGGCCAACGTCCTGACTTTC. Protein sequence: CASSVELAGHSGANVLTF.

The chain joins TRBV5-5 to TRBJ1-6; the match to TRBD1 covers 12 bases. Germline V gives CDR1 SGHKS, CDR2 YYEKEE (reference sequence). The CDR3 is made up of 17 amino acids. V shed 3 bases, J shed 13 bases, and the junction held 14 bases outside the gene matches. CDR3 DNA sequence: TGTGCCAGCAGCTGGTTAAATGTTCCGGGACAGGGGGCTCCCCTCCACTTT. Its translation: CASSWLNVPGQGAPLHF. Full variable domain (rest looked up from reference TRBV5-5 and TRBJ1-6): DAGVTQSPTHLIKTRGQQVTLRCSPISGHKSVSWYQQVLGQGPQFIFQYYEKEERGRGNFPDRFSARQFPNYSSELNVNALLLGDSALYLCASSWLNVPGQGAPLHFGNGTRLTVT.

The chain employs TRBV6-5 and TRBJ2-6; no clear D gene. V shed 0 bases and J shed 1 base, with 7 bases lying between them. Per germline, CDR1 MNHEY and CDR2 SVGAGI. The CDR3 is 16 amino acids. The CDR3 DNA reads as TGTGCCAGCAGTTACTCCTTTGAGTCTGGGGCCAACGTCCTGACTTTC. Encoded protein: CASSYSFESGANVLTF.

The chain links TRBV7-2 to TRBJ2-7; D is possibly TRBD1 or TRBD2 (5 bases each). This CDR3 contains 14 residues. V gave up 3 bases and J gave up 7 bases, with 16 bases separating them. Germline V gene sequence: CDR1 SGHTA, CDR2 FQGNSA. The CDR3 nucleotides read TGTGCCAGCAGCTTCTTAGTTGGGACGTGGGAGCAGTACTTC. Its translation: CASSFLVGTWEQYF.

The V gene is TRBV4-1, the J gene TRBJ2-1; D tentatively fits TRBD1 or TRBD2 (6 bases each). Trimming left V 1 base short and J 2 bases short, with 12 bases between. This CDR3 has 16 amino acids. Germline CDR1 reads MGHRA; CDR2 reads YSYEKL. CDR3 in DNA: TGCGCCAGCAGCCAAGGGACTGGGGGGCCCTACAATGAGCAGTTCTTC. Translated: CASSQGTGGPYNEQFF.

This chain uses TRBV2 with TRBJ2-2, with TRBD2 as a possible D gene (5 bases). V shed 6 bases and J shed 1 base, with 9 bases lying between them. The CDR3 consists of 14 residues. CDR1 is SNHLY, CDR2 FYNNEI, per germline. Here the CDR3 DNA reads TGTGCCAGCAGGGAGGAGTTGAACACCGGGGAGCTGTTTTTT. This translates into CASREELNTGELFF.

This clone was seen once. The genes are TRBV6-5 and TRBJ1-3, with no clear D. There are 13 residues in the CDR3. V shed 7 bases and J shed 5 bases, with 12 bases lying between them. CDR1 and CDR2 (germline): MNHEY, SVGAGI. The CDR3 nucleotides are TGTGCCAGCACTACGTTGACAAGAAACACCATATATTTT. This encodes CASTTLTRNTIYF.

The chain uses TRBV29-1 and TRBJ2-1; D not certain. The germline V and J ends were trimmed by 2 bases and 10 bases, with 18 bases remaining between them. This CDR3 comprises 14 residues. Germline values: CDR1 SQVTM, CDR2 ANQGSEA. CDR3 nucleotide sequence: TGCAGCGTTGAACCTTCAGCGCTAGGTTGGGAGCAGTTCTTC. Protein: CSVEPSALGWEQFF.

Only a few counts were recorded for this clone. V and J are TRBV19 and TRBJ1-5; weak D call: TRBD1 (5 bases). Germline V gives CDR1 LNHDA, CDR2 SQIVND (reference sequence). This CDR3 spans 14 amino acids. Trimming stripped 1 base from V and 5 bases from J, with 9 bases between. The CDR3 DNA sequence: TGTGCCAGTAGTATAGTAGGCAGGGATCAGCCCCAGCATTTT. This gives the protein CASSIVGRDQPQHF.

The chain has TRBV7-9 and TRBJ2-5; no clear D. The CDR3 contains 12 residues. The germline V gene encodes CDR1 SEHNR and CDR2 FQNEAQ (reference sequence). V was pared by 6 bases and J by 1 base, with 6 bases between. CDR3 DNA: TGTGCCAGCAGGTCTTCCCAAGAGACCCAGTACTTC. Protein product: CASRSSQETQYF.

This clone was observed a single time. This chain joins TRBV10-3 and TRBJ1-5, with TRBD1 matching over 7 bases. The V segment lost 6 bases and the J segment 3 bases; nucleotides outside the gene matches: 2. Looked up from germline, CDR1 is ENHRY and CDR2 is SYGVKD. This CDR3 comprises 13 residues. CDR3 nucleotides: TGTGCCATCAGCGACAGGGACAATCAGCCCCAGCATTTT. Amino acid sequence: CAISDRDNQPQHF.

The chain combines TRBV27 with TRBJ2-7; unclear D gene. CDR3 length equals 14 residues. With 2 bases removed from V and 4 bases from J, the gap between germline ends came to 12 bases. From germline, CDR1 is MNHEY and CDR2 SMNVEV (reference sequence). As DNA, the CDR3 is TGTGCCAGCAGTTTAACGGCAGGCGTTTACGAGCAGTACTTC. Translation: CASSLTAGVYEQYF.

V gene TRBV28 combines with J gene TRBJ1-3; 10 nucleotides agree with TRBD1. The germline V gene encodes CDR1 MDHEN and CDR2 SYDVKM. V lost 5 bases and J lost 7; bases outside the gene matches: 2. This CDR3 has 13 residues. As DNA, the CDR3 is TGTGCCAGCAGTCGGACAGGGGGGAACACCATATATTTT. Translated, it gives CASSRTGGNTIYF.

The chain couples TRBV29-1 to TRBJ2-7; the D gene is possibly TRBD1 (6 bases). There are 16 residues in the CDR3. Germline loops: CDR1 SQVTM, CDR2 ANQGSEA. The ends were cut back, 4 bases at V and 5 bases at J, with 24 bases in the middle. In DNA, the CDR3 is TGCAGCGTTGGGAGGACAGCAAGTCTGGGGCTTGACGAGCAGTACTTC. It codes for CSVGRTASLGLDEQYF.

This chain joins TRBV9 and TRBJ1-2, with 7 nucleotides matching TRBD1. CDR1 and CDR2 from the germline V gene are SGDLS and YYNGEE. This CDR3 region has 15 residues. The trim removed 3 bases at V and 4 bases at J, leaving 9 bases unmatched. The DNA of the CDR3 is TGTGCCAGCAGCGCAACGGGACAGTTGAGCTATGGCTACACCTTC. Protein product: CASSATGQLSYGYTF. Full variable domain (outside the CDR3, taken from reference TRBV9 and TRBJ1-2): DSGVTQTPKHLITATGQRVTLRCSPRSGDLSVYWYQQSLDQGLQFLIQYYNGEERAKGNILERFSAQQFPDLHSELNLSSLELGDSALYFCASSATGQLSYGYTFGSGTRLTVV.

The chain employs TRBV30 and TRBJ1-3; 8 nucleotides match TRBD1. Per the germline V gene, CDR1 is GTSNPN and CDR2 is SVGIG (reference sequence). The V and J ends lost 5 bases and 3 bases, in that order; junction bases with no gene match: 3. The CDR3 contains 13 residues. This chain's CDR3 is CAWDRGVGNTIYF. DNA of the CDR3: TGTGCCTGGGACAGGGGAGTTGGAAACACCATATATTTT. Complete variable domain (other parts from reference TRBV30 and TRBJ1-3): SQTIHQWPATLVQPVGSPLSLECTVEGTSNPNLYWYRQAAGRGLQLLFYSVGIGQISSEVPQNLSASRPQDRQFILSSKKLLLSDSGFYLCAWDRGVGNTIYFGEGSWLTVV.

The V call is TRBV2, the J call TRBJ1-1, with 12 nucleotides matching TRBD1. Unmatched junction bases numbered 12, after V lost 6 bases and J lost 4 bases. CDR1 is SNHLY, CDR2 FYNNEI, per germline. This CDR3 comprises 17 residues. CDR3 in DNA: TGTGCCAGCAGATCTCCCGGGACAGGGGGCGAGGGCACTGAAGCTTTCTTT. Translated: CASRSPGTGGEGTEAFF.

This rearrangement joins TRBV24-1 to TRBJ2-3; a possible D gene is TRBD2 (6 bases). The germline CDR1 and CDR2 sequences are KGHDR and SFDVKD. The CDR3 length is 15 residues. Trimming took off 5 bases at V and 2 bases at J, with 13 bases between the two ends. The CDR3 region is CATSVPSGSTDTQYF. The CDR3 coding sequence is TGTGCCACCAGTGTTCCAAGCGGGTCCACAGATACGCAGTATTTT.

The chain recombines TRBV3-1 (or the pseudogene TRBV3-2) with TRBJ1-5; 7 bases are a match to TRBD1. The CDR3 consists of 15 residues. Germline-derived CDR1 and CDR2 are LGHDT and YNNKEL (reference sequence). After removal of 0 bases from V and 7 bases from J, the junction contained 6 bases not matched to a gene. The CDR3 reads CASSQDGTVGQPQHF. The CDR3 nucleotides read TGTGCCAGCAGCCAAGATGGGACAGTTGGGCAGCCCCAGCATTTT.

The CDR3 DNA reads TGTGCCAGCAGCCCGAGGGCGGCGAACTATGGCTACACCTTC. Translated: CASSPRAANYGYTF. The rearrangement links TRBV5-5 to TRBJ1-2; D ambiguous. Trimming removed 4 bases from V and 2 bases from J, with 12 bases in between. The CDR3 runs to 14 residues. Germline CDR1 is SGHKS and CDR2 is YYEKEE (reference sequence). The entire variable domain, with the rest obtained from reference TRBV5-5 and TRBJ1-2, is as follows: DAGVTQSPTHLIKTRGQQVTLRCSPISGHKSVSWYQQVLGQGPQFIFQYYEKEERGRGNFPDRFSARQFPNYSSELNVNALLLGDSALYLCASSPRAANYGYTFGSGTRLTVV.

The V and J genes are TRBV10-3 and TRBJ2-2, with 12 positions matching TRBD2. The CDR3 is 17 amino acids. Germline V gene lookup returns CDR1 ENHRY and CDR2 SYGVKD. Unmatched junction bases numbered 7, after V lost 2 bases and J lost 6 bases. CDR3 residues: CAISEPPTSGSPGELFF. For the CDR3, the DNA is TGTGCCATCAGTGAGCCCCCGACTAGCGGGAGCCCCGGGGAGCTGTTTTTT.

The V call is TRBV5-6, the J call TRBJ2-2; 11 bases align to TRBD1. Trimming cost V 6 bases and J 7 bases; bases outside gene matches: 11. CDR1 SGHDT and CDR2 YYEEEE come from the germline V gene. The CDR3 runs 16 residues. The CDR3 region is CASINMDRGLGGELFF. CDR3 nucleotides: TGTGCCAGCATCAATATGGACAGGGGGCTTGGCGGGGAGCTGTTTTTT.

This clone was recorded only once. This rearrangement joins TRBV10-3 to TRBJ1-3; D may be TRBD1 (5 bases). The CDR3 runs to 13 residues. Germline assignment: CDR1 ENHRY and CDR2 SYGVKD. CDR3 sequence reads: CGSGVAGGNTIYF. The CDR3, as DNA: TGTGGCTCCGGGGTGGCAGGGGGAAACACCATATATTTT.

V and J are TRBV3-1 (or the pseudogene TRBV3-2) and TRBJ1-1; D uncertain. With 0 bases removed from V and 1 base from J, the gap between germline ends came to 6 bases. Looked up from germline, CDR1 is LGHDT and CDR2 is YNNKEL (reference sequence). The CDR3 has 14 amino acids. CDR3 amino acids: CASSQDTGNTEAFF. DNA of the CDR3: TGTGCCAGCAGCCAAGATACCGGGAACACTGAAGCTTTCTTT.

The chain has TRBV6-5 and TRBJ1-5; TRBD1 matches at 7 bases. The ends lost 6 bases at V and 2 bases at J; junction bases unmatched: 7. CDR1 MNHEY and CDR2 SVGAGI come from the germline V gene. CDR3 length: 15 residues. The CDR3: CASRDYRGGNQPQHF. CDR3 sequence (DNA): TGTGCCAGCAGAGACTACAGGGGTGGCAATCAGCCCCAGCATTTT.

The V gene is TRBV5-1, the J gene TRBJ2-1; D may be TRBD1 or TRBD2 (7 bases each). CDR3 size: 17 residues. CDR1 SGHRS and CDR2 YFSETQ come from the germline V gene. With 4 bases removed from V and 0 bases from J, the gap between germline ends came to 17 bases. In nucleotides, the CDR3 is TGCGCCAGCAGCCGACAGGGAGGCGGGAGCTCCTACAATGAGCAGTTCTTC. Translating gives CASSRQGGGSSYNEQFF.

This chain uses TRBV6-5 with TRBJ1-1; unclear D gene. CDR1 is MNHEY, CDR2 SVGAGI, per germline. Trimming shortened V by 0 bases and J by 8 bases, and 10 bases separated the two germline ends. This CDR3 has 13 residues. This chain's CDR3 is CASSYSIGIEAFF. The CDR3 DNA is TGTGCCAGCAGTTACTCGATCGGGATAGAAGCTTTCTTT.

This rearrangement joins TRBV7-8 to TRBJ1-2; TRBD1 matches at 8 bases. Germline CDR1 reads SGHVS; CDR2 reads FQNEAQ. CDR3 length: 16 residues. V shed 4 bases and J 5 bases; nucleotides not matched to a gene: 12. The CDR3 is CASSSQGQATPYGYTF. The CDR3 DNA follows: TGTGCCAGCAGCTCGCAGGGACAGGCAACACCTTATGGCTACACCTTC.

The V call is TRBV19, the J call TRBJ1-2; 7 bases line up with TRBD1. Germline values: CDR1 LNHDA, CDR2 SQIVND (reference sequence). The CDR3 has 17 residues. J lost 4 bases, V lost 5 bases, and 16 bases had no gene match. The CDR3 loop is CASSGPWTGLRFYGYTF. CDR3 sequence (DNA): TGTGCCAGTAGTGGGCCCTGGACAGGACTACGGTTCTATGGCTACACCTTC. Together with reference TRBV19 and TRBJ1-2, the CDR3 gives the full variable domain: DGGITQSPKYLFRKEGQNVTLSCEQNLNHDAMYWYRQDPGQGLRLIYYSQIVNDFQKGDIAEGYSVSREKKESFPLTVTSAQKNPTAFYLCASSGPWTGLRFYGYTFGSGTRLTVV.